This TCR beta chain was sequenced for a study of CD8 T cells in Susac syndrome. This CDR3 has 13 residues. Germline V CDR1 and CDR2: SNHLY, FYNNEI. Reverse transcription of about 0.5 to 1 ug RNA used random hexamers. TCRdb reprocessed the immunoSEQ multiplex PCR reads via MiXCR and lists one record per CDR3 protein. The data contain 100,000 to 150,000 distinct CDR3 sequences, around 95% of them singletons. Healthy donors served as age- and sex-matched controls. V gene TRBV2 combines with J gene TRBJ1-1; no reliable D call. This receptor was obtained from a human donor in good health. Sample: CD4+ T cells from PBMCs. CDR3 region: CASGLGSRTEAFF. The CDR3 DNA follows: TGTGCGTCAGGTCTGGGGTCCCGGACTGAAGCTTTCTTT.